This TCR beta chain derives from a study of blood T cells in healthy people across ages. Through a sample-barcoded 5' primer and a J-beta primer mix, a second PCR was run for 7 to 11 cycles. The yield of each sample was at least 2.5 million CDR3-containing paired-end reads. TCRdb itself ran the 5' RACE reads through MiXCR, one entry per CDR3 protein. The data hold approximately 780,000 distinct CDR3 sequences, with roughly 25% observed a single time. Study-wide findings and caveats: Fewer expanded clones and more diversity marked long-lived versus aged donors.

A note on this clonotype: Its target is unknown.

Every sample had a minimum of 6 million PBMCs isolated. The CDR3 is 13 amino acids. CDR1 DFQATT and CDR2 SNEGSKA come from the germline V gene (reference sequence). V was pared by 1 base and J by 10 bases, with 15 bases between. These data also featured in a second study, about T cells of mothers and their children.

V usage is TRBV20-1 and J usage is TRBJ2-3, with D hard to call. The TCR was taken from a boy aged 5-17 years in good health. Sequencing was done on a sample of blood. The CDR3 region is CSARGPLDLAQYF. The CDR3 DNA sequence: TGCAGTGCTAGAGGCCCCCTAGACCTGGCGCAGTATTTT.